This is a list of T cell receptor beta chains from one sample in a study of shared clonotypes between healthy human individuals. Profiling relied on immunoSEQ multiplex PCR, and the TCRdb table lists in-frame clones only, not all of them. The sample lists some 1.5 million clones, around 98% occurring once. The source material was naive CD4+ T cells sorted from blood. The receptors here all came from a young man in good health. Each CDR3 is given with its conserved first and last residue. Each record gives: CDR3 DNA, CDR3 protein, J gene, V gene, D gene, clone size, CDR3 length. D genes are given only for firm matches. Only part of the rows carry a size: once, few, many, or a class if the clone is expanded.

TGTGCCAGCAGGTCTCGGGCCGAGAACACTGAAGCTTTCTTT | CASRSRAENTEAFF | TRBJ1-1 | TRBV6-1 | - | once | 14
TGTGCCAGCAGCTTAGATGGAGGGCTTTTGGCTTTCTTT | CASSLDGGLLAFF | TRBJ1-1 | TRBV7-9 | - | - | 13
TGTGCCAGCAGCGTAAGACAGGGGAGGGCCGGGGAGCTGTTTTTT | CASSVRQGRAGELFF | TRBJ2-2 | TRBV7-2 | - | - | 15
TGTGCCAGCAGTCCCTCTCACAACTACGAGCAGTACTTC | CASSPSHNYEQYF | TRBJ2-7 | TRBV28 | - | - | 13
TGTGCCAGCAGCTCAGGACAGACCTACGAGCAGTACTTC | CASSSGQTYEQYF | TRBJ2-7 | TRBV5-4 | - | - | 13
TGCGCCAGCAGCTACGGTGTGGGGGGAGAGACCCAGTACTTC | CASSYGVGGETQYF | TRBJ2-5 | TRBV5-1 | - | - | 14
TGTGCCAGCAGTTACTCCATAAGTCGACTTTCTGAGCAGTTCTTC | CASSYSISRLSEQFF | TRBJ2-1 | TRBV6-6 | - | - | 15
TGTGCCAGCAGCCAAAGAAGACAGGGCTATGGAAACACCATATATTTT | CASSQRRQGYGNTIYF | TRBJ1-3 | TRBV7-6 | TRBD1 | - | 16
TGTGCCAGCAGCTTGGCGAGCTCCTACAATGAGCAGTTCTTC | CASSLASSYNEQFF | TRBJ2-1 | TRBV11-2 | - | - | 14
TGTGCCAGTATCGACGACCGAGGACTAGCGAACACCGGGGAGCTGTTTTTT | CASIDDRGLANTGELFF | TRBJ2-2 | TRBV19 | TRBD2 | few | 17
TGTGCCAGCAGCCAAGATAAGCTAGCGGGAAGCGAGCAGTACTTC | CASSQDKLAGSEQYF | TRBJ2-7 | TRBV4-2 | TRBD2 | - | 15